These 27 T cell receptor beta chains were all obtained from the same sample, sequenced in a study of long-term antiretroviral therapy in people with HIV. Survey-level resolution applied to immunoSEQ assay v3.0. The repertoire was sequenced with immunoSEQ multiplex PCR; TCRdb's copy has only in-frame clones and lacks some. The data show over 25,000 clones, 70% to 90% seen once. The sequences come from unsorted PBMCs, collected 1.1 years after starting antiretroviral therapy. Source of these receptors: a man aged 18 to 30 with HIV.

V usage is TRBV18 and J usage is TRBJ2-5; D is possibly TRBD1 or TRBD2 (5 bases each). The CDR3 runs to 14 residues. V was clipped by 0 bases and J by 3 bases, with 8 bases between them. The V gene's germline CDR1 is KGHSH and CDR2 LQKENI. The DNA for the CDR3 is TGTGCCAGCTCACCACCTGGGACGGAAGAGACCCAGTACTTC. This codes for CASSPPGTEETQYF.

The chain combines TRBV19 with TRBJ2-7, with D possibly being TRBD1 (6 bases). The CDR3 consists of 14 residues. Trimming pared 5 bases from V and 0 bases from J, leaving 11 bases between. The germline gives CDR1 LNHDA, CDR2 SQIVND (reference sequence). CDR3 region: CASSSGHTSYEQYF. CDR3 bases: TGTGCCAGTAGTTCGGGACATACCTCCTACGAGCAGTACTTC.

Only one count was recorded for this clone. The gene calls are TRBV5-1 and TRBJ2-5; D is tentatively TRBD1 or TRBD2 (5 bases each). This CDR3 region has 16 residues. Trimming removed 0 bases from V and 1 base from J, with 13 bases in between. Germline V gene data show CDR1 as SGHRS and CDR2 as YFSETQ. Written as DNA, the CDR3 is TGCGCCAGCAGCTTGGCCATGGGACGGACCCAAGAGACCCAGTACTTC. Protein: CASSLAMGRTQETQYF.

This chain links TRBV5-6 with TRBJ1-5; 9 bases align to TRBD1. CDR3 size: 16 residues. J was trimmed by 6 bases and V by 4 bases; bases with no gene match: 11. Looked up from germline, CDR1 is SGHDT and CDR2 is YYEEEE. CDR3 in amino acids: CASSQRTGARGQPQHF. In DNA form, the CDR3 reads TGTGCCAGCAGCCAAAGGACAGGGGCTAGGGGTCAGCCCCAGCATTTT.

J is TRBJ2-1 and V is TRBV30, with unresolved D. V was cut by 1 base and J by 7 bases, with 5 bases left in between. CDR1 is GTSNPN and CDR2 is SVGIG in the germline V gene (reference sequence). This CDR3 has 11 residues. The CDR3 sequence: CAWSAGNEQFF. CDR3 in DNA: TGTGCCTGGAGTGCTGGTAATGAGCAGTTCTTC.

This clone appeared a few times. This rearrangement joins TRBV9 to TRBJ1-1; D not certain. Germline V CDR1 and CDR2: SGDLS, YYNGEE. Trimming shortened V by 0 bases and J by 1 base, and 10 bases separated the two germline ends. The CDR3 has 15 amino acids. Here the CDR3 DNA reads TGTGCCAGCAGCGTAGAGGGCAGGTGGAACACTGAAGCTTTCTTT. This encodes CASSVEGRWNTEAFF.

The chain combines TRBV5-1 with TRBJ1-1; no clear D gene. CDR3 length: 16 residues. Germline V gene data show CDR1 as SGHRS and CDR2 as YFSETQ. Trimming took off 3 bases at V and 4 bases at J, with 19 bases between the two ends. CDR3 protein: CASSSYITSLGTEAFF. CDR3 DNA: TGCGCCAGCAGCTCCTATATCACGTCACTGGGCACTGAAGCTTTCTTT. The complete variable domain, with remaining parts taken from reference TRBV5-1 and TRBJ1-1, reads KAGVTQTPRYLIKTRGQQVTLSCSPISGHRSVSWYQQTPGQGLQFLFEYFSETQRNKGNFPGRFSGRQFSNSRSEMNVSTLELGDSALYLCASSSYITSLGTEAFFGQGTRLTVV.

This clone occurred a few times. This sequence joins TRBV19 and TRBJ1-2; no firm D call. The CDR3 has 13 residues. Looked up from germline, CDR1 is LNHDA and CDR2 is SQIVND (reference sequence). V lost 6 bases and J 5 bases, leaving 13 bases between the germline ends. The CDR3 region has the DNA TGTGCCAGTAGCCAGCCTTCGGGGTATGGCTACACCTTC. Translated: CASSQPSGYGYTF.

The V gene is TRBV27, the J gene TRBJ2-7; D is perhaps TRBD1 (5 bases). The CDR3 sequence is 15 residues long. Deletions cut 7 bases from V and 0 bases from J, with 16 bases between. Germline V lookup: CDR1 MNHEY, CDR2 SMNVEV (reference sequence). The CDR3 DNA reads TGTGCCAGCACAACTACAGGTCCCAGCTCCTACGAGCAGTACTTC. This sequence encodes CASTTTGPSSYEQYF.

The chain couples TRBV5-4 to TRBJ2-1, with TRBD2 matching 9 bases. The junction had 6 bases not matched to a gene; V was cut back by 2 bases and J by 6 bases. The CDR3 has 15 amino acids. Per germline, CDR1 SGHNT and CDR2 YYREEE (reference sequence). The CDR3 loop is CASSFKLAGVNEQFF. CDR3 DNA sequence: TGTGCCAGCAGCTTCAAATTAGCGGGAGTCAATGAGCAGTTCTTC. Full variable domain (rest looked up from reference TRBV5-4 and TRBJ2-1): ETGVTQSPTHLIKTRGQQVTLRCSSQSGHNTVSWYQQALGQGPQFIFQYYREEENGRGNFPPRFSGLQFPNYSSELNVNALELDDSALYLCASSFKLAGVNEQFFGPGTRLTVL.

The chain joins TRBV15 to TRBJ2-7; possibly TRBD1 or TRBD2 for D (5 bases each). CDR1 LNHNV and CDR2 YYDKDF come from the germline V gene (reference sequence). This CDR3 contains 15 residues. V shed 0 bases and J shed 2 bases, with 11 bases lying between them. The CDR3 nucleotides read TGTGCCACCAGCAGAGATGGGACGGTCACCTACGAGCAGTACTTC. Protein sequence: CATSRDGTVTYEQYF.

This chain joins TRBV9 and TRBJ2-3; 13 nucleotides agree with TRBD2. The CDR3 totals 16 residues. CDR1 is SGDLS, CDR2 YYNGEE, per germline. Losses at the gene ends were 0 bases for V and 6 bases for J; bases not matched to a gene: 4. The CDR3: CASSVAPTSGGDTQYF. CDR3 in DNA: TGTGCCAGCAGCGTAGCCCCGACTAGCGGGGGGGATACGCAGTATTTT.

This clone was seen just once. The V gene is TRBV4-1, the J gene TRBJ1-1; a weak D match, TRBD1 (6 bases). From germline, CDR1 is MGHRA and CDR2 YSYEKL. CDR3 length: 19 residues. The germline V and J ends were trimmed by 3 bases and 1 base, with 24 bases remaining between them. The CDR3 coding sequence is TGCGCCAGCAGCCAGGGGAATATAACAGGGAGGTATGGGAACACTGAAGCTTTCTTT. It is translated as CASSQGNITGRYGNTEAFF.

This sequence joins TRBV27 and TRBJ2-2; D may be TRBD2 (7 bases). V was pared by 4 bases and J by 7 bases, with 13 bases between. This CDR3 is built from 14 residues. Germline V gene sequence: CDR1 MNHEY, CDR2 SMNVEV (reference sequence). The CDR3 DNA reads as TGTGCCAGCAGTTGGCGGGGGCGGAGCGGGGAGCTGTTTTTT. Translated: CASSWRGRSGELFF.

The chain couples TRBV7-2 to TRBJ2-3; TRBD2 matches at 10 bases. CDR1 is SGHTA, CDR2 FQGNSA, per germline. Unmatched junction bases numbered 5, after V lost 5 bases and J lost 3 bases. The CDR3 is 15 residues long. CDR3 DNA: TGTGCCAGCAGCACCGATAGCGGGGGGACAGATACGCAGTATTTT. Amino acids: CASSTDSGGTDTQYF. The full variable domain, its missing parts supplied by reference TRBV7-2 and TRBJ2-3, is GAGVSQSPSNKVTEKGKDVELRCDPISGHTALYWYRQSLGQGLEFLIYFQGNSAPDKSGLPSDRFSAERTGGSVSTLTIQRTQQEDSAVYLCASSTDSGGTDTQYFGPGTRLTVL.

The genes are TRBV4-3 and TRBJ2-1; the match to TRBD2 covers 11 bases. The germline gives CDR1 LGHNA, CDR2 YSLEER. With V trimmed by 3 bases and J by 4 bases, 2 bases remained unmatched. The CDR3 spans 15 residues. The CDR3 DNA reads TGCGCCAGCAGCCAGGGGACTAGCGGTTACAATGAGCAGTTCTTC. Residues: CASSQGTSGYNEQFF.

The chain couples TRBV25-1 to TRBJ1-3; no firm D call. Germline CDR1 is MGHDK and CDR2 is SYGVNS. CDR3 size: 13 residues. Trimming took 9 bases from V and 3 from J, leaving 12 bases between them. CDR3 nucleotides: TGTGCCAGTAGCGACGGTGTTGGAAACACCATATATTTT. Protein sequence: CASSDGVGNTIYF.

Written as DNA, the CDR3 is TGTGCCAGCAGCCGGACCACAGGGTACAATGAGCAGTTCTTC. It codes for CASSRTTGYNEQFF. V gene TRBV7-2 combines with J gene TRBJ2-1; TRBD1 is a possible D gene (6 bases). The length of the CDR3 is 14 residues. Germline CDR1 is SGHTA and CDR2 is FQGNSA. The V gene lost 5 bases and the J gene lost 4 bases, with 12 bases spanning the gap. Variable domain in full (rest from reference TRBV7-2 and TRBJ2-1): GAGVSQSPSNKVTEKGKDVELRCDPISGHTALYWYRQSLGQGLEFLIYFQGNSAPDKSGLPSDRFSAERTGGSVSTLTIQRTQQEDSAVYLCASSRTTGYNEQFFGPGTRLTVL.

V usage is TRBV7-2 and J usage is TRBJ2-1, with 9 bases lining up with TRBD2. Germline V gene data show CDR1 as SGHTA and CDR2 as FQGNSA. The CDR3 extends over 15 amino acids. The trim removed 2 bases at V and 8 bases at J, leaving 7 bases unmatched. CDR3 region: CASSLRRGGGDEQFF. The CDR3 DNA sequence: TGTGCCAGCAGCTTAAGGCGGGGGGGCGGTGATGAGCAGTTCTTC.

The gene calls are TRBV7-6 and TRBJ1-6, with 7 positions matching TRBD1. The V gene's germline CDR1 is SGHVS and CDR2 FNYEAQ. The CDR3 contains 15 residues. V gave up 4 bases and J gave up 6 bases; unmatched junction bases: 6. In DNA form, the CDR3 reads TGTGCCAGCAGCTCGCTCCGGGACAGTAATTCACCCCTCCACTTT. The encoded protein is CASSSLRDSNSPLHF.

The rearrangement joins TRBV5-1 to TRBJ1-2, with D unresolved. Germline loops: CDR1 SGHRS, CDR2 YFSETQ. The CDR3 has 16 residues. V lost 0 bases to trimming and J lost 4 bases, with 16 bases between them. The CDR3 is CASSLAIMEGPYGYTF. The CDR3 DNA follows: TGCGCCAGCAGCTTGGCCATTATGGAGGGCCCCTATGGCTACACCTTC.

V is TRBV28 and J is TRBJ2-2; 11 positions match TRBD2. The length of the CDR3 is 17 residues. The germline V gene has CDR1 MDHEN and CDR2 SYDVKM. Germline trimming cut 3 bases from V and 5 bases from J; bases unmatched to any gene: 8. CDR3 in DNA: TGTGCCAGCAGTTTTGAACTAGCGGGAGTAGGGACCGGGGAGCTGTTTTTT. Its translation: CASSFELAGVGTGELFF.

The chain carries TRBV9 and TRBJ2-1, with 7 bases matching TRBD2. Trimming took 0 bases from V and 10 from J; bases not matched to a gene: 10. The CDR3 is 15 residues long. Per germline, CDR1 SGDLS and CDR2 YYNGEE. CDR3 sequence reads: CASSVVGGGTGEQFF. CDR3 sequence (DNA): TGTGCCAGCAGCGTAGTTGGGGGGGGAACGGGGGAGCAGTTCTTC.

The CDR3 nucleotides are TGTGCCAGCCGCAGGGGGGGGTGGGCCACTGAAGCTTTCTTT. Protein sequence: CASRRGGWATEAFF. The chain combines TRBV14 with TRBJ1-1; 7 bases agree with TRBD1. The V and J ends lost 8 bases and 4 bases, in that order; junction bases with no gene match: 10. The V gene's germline CDR1 is SGHDN and CDR2 FVKESK. The CDR3 has 14 residues.

The DNA for the CDR3 is TGTGCCAGCAGATCAGGACAGGGGCCAAGCTCCTACAATGAGCAGTTCTTC. It is translated as CASRSGQGPSSYNEQFF. This sequence joins TRBV5-6 and TRBJ2-1; 9 bases are shared with TRBD1. CDR3 length: 17 amino acids. Trimming removed 5 bases from V and 0 bases from J; junction bases left unmatched: 9. The germline V gene encodes CDR1 SGHDT and CDR2 YYEEEE.

The chain combines TRBV30 with TRBJ1-2; D is unclear. The CDR3 has 10 residues. The germline V gene encodes CDR1 GTSNPN and CDR2 SVGIG (reference sequence). Deletions cut 8 bases from V and 8 bases from J, with 12 bases between. CDR3 nucleotide sequence: TGTGCCGGGGAGGAACGGGGCTACACCTTC. This codes for CAGEERGYTF. The whole variable domain, filled in from reference TRBV30 and TRBJ1-2, reads SQTIHQWPATLVQPVGSPLSLECTVEGTSNPNLYWYRQAAGRGLQLLFYSVGIGQISSEVPQNLSASRPQDRQFILSSKKLLLSDSGFYLCAGEERGYTFGSGTRLTVV.

This clone was recorded once. The rearrangement joins TRBV4-2 to TRBJ2-7, with 11 bases aligning to TRBD2. Germline-derived CDR1 and CDR2 are LGHNA and YNFKEQ. The CDR3 covers 15 residues. V lost 2 bases to trimming and J lost 7 bases; unmatched junction nucleotides: 7. For the CDR3, the DNA is TGTGCCAGCAGCCAACGACTAGCGGGACGGAGAGAGCAGTACTTC. It codes for CASSQRLAGRREQYF.